Listed below are T cell receptor beta chains from one sample, sequenced in a study of blood T cell repertoires in COVID-19. Method: immunoSEQ multiplex PCR; TCRdb's copy keeps in-frame clones and lacks some. The profile shows about 120,000 clones, about 83% of them singletons. Sequenced: peripheral blood. The source is a man aged 55 to 70 with acute or convalescent COVID-19. The CDR3 runs from the conserved cysteine through the conserved F or W. Each record gives: V gene, J gene, D gene, clone size, CDR3 protein, CDR3 DNA. The D gene is left open where the match is weak. Clone size appears in some rows only: once, few, many, or a class for an expanded clone.

V: TRBV5-6
J: TRBJ2-3
D: .
size: .
CDR3: CASSSGVAAVGTQYF
DNA: TGTGCCAGCAGCTCCGGGGTAGCTGCTGTGGGTACGCAGTATTTT

V: TRBV19
J: TRBJ1-2
D: .
size: .
CDR3: CASKEGLGNYGYTF
DNA: TGTGCCAGTAAAGAGGGCCTGGGTAACTATGGCTACACCTTC

V: TRBV19
J: TRBJ2-1
D: TRBD1
size: .
CDR3: CASSRTGGVDEQFF
DNA: TGTGCCAGTAGCCGGACAGGGGGTGTCGATGAGCAGTTCTTC

V: TRBV14
J: TRBJ1-5
D: .
size: .
CDR3: CASSQGAAGHQPQHF
DNA: TGTGCCAGCAGCCAAGGGGCAGCGGGACATCAGCCCCAGCATTTT

V: TRBV7-2
J: TRBJ2-2
D: TRBD2
size: .
CDR3: CASSLAAGNTGELFF
DNA: TGTGCCAGCAGCTTAGCAGCGGGAAACACCGGGGAGCTGTTTTTT

V: TRBV24-1
J: TRBJ2-1
D: .
size: .
CDR3: CATSDLKGAYNEQFF
DNA: TGTGCCACCAGTGATTTAAAGGGGGCCTACAATGAGCAGTTCTTC

V: TRBV2
J: TRBJ1-6
D: .
size: .
CDR3: CASSSPLNSLDNSPLHF
DNA: TGTGCCAGCAGTTCCCCCCTGAATAGCCTAGATAATTCACCCCTCCACTTT

V: TRBV7-2
J: TRBJ1-3
D: .
size: .
CDR3: CASSQSAGSGNTIYF
DNA: TGTGCCAGCAGCCAATCGGCAGGGTCTGGAAACACCATATATTTT

V: TRBV5-1
J: TRBJ1-5
D: TRBD1
size: .
CDR3: CASSLGQGDNQPQHF
DNA: TGCGCCAGCAGCTTGGGGCAGGGGGATAATCAGCCCCAGCATTTT

V: TRBV11-2
J: TRBJ2-1
D: TRBD1
size: .
CDR3: CASSLGQGARNEQFF
DNA: TGTGCCAGCAGCTTAGGACAGGGGGCGCGAAATGAGCAGTTCTTC

V: TRBV5-1
J: TRBJ1-2
D: TRBD1
size: .
CDR3: CASSSDRDGYTF
DNA: TGCGCCAGCAGCTCCGACAGGGATGGCTACACCTTC

V: TRBV7-8
J: TRBJ1-4
D: TRBD1
size: .
CDR3: CASSLGLDRTNEKLFF
DNA: TGTGCCAGCAGCTTAGGATTGGACAGGACTAATGAAAAACTGTTTTTT

V: TRBV5-1
J: TRBJ2-7
D: .
size: .
CDR3: CASSPLVVSEEQYF
DNA: TGCGCCAGCAGCCCATTGGTCGTCTCAGAAGAGCAGTACTTC

V: TRBV28
J: TRBJ1-2
D: .
size: .
CDR3: CASRGAGDNYGYTF
DNA: TGTGCCAGCAGAGGCGCAGGTGATAACTATGGCTACACCTTC

V: TRBV19
J: TRBJ2-2
D: TRBD1
size: .
CDR3: CASSIDGTVAGELFF
DNA: TGTGCCAGTAGTATAGACGGGACAGTGGCCGGGGAGCTGTTTTTT

V: TRBV7-9
J: TRBJ2-1
D: .
size: .
CDR3: CASTGGGSYNEQFF
DNA: TGTGCCAGCACAGGGGGAGGGTCCTACAATGAGCAGTTCTTC

V: TRBV3-1/TRBV3-2
J: TRBJ2-1
D: TRBD2
size: .
CDR3: CASSLSPSGSGEQFF
DNA: TGTGCCAGCAGCCTTAGTCCTAGCGGGAGTGGGGAGCAGTTCTTC

V: TRBV6-5
J: TRBJ2-2
D: TRBD2
size: .
CDR3: CAGRTSGITGELFF
DNA: TGTGCCGGGAGGACTAGCGGGATCACCGGGGAGCTGTTTTTT

V: TRBV13
J: TRBJ2-2
D: TRBD2
size: .
CDR3: CASSPATSGRALGGTGELFF
DNA: TGTGCCAGCAGCCCCGCGACTAGCGGGAGGGCCCTCGGCGGCACCGGGGAGCTGTTTTTT

V: TRBV6-1
J: TRBJ1-3
D: .
size: .
CDR3: CASSRTAGNTIYF
DNA: TGTGCCAGCAGTCGCACAGCTGGAAACACCATATATTTT

V: TRBV2
J: TRBJ1-6
D: TRBD1
size: .
CDR3: CASSPTGQGSPLHF
DNA: TGTGCCAGCAGTCCTACGGGACAGGGTTCACCCCTCCACTTT

V: TRBV5-1
J: TRBJ2-7
D: TRBD1
size: once
CDR3: CASSLGLGQGVEQYF
DNA: TGCGCCAGCAGCTTGGGTCTTGGACAGGGAGTCGAGCAGTACTTC

V: TRBV12-3/TRBV12-4
J: TRBJ2-3
D: .
size: .
CDR3: CASSLGGPDTQYF
DNA: TGTGCCAGCAGTTTAGGAGGGCCAGATACGCAGTATTTT

V: TRBV7-9
J: TRBJ2-1
D: TRBD2
size: .
CDR3: CASSLVAGNEQFF
DNA: TGTGCCAGCAGCTTAGTAGCGGGCAATGAGCAGTTCTTC

V: TRBV10-2
J: TRBJ1-4
D: TRBD1
size: once
CDR3: CASSEPSGGGKLFF
DNA: TGCGCCAGCAGTGAGCCGTCAGGGGGAGGCAAACTGTTTTTT

V: TRBV3-1/TRBV3-2
J: TRBJ2-1
D: TRBD2
size: .
CDR3: CASSQGPAGVSLGSYNEQFF
DNA: TGTGCCAGCAGCCAAGGACCAGCGGGAGTTTCCCTAGGGTCCTACAATGAGCAGTTCTTC

V: TRBV13
J: TRBJ2-1
D: .
size: .
CDR3: CASSLGLTYNEQFF
DNA: TGTGCCAGCAGCTTAGGACTGACCTACAATGAGCAGTTCTTC

V: TRBV6-5
J: TRBJ1-1
D: .
size: .
CDR3: CASSYRQPNTEAFF
DNA: TGTGCCAGCAGTTACCGACAGCCGAACACTGAAGCTTTCTTT

V: TRBV12-5
J: TRBJ2-1
D: TRBD2
size: .
CDR3: CASGRDGRDEQFF
DNA: TGTGCTAGTGGTCGGGACGGGAGGGATGAGCAGTTCTTC

V: TRBV5-1
J: TRBJ1-4
D: TRBD1
size: .
CDR3: CASSIGQGVSLTNEKLFF
DNA: TGCGCCAGCAGCATCGGACAGGGAGTTAGCCTAACTAATGAAAAACTGTTTTTT

V: TRBV5-1
J: TRBJ2-3
D: TRBD1
size: .
CDR3: CASSFAGQGAGTDTQYF
DNA: TGCGCCAGCAGCTTCGCCGGACAGGGGGCAGGCACAGATACGCAGTATTTT

V: TRBV29-1
J: TRBJ2-5
D: .
size: .
CDR3: CSARQAGVETQYF
DNA: TGCAGCGCTCGACAGGCTGGCGTGGAGACCCAGTACTTC

V: TRBV29-1
J: TRBJ1-2
D: TRBD1
size: few
CDR3: CSVPAQGVYGYTF
DNA: TGCAGCGTTCCCGCGCAGGGGGTCTATGGCTACACCTTC

V: TRBV19
J: TRBJ1-1
D: .
size: .
CDR3: CASRTGPEAFF
DNA: TGTGCCAGTAGAACAGGGCCTGAAGCTTTCTTT

V: TRBV6-2/TRBV6-3
J: TRBJ2-2
D: TRBD2
size: .
CDR3: CASNPAGGGTGELFF
DNA: TGTGCCAGCAACCCAGCGGGAGGTGGCACCGGGGAGCTGTTTTTT

V: TRBV11-3
J: TRBJ2-1
D: TRBD1
size: .
CDR3: CASSPGTGYNEQFF
DNA: TGTGCCAGCAGCCCCGGGACAGGCTACAATGAGCAGTTCTTC

V: TRBV7-9
J: TRBJ2-7
D: TRBD1
size: .
CDR3: CASSDRTGAPSYEQYF
DNA: TGTGCCAGCAGCGACAGGACAGGTGCACCTTCCTACGAGCAGTACTTC

V: TRBV6-2/TRBV6-3
J: TRBJ2-5
D: .
size: few
CDR3: CASSYSPSGETQYF
DNA: TGTGCCAGCAGTTACTCGCCCAGCGGAGAGACCCAGTACTTC

V: TRBV24-1
J: TRBJ2-1
D: TRBD2
size: .
CDR3: CATSDLPHSGSSYNEQFF
DNA: TGTGCCACCAGTGATTTGCCCCATAGCGGGAGCTCCTACAATGAGCAGTTCTTC

V: TRBV4-3
J: TRBJ1-1
D: .
size: .
CDR3: CASSQGGRNTEAFF
DNA: TGCGCCAGCAGTCAGGGAGGACGCAACACTGAAGCTTTCTTT